The present TCR beta chain was sequenced within a study of siplizumab effects on memory and regulatory T cells. Regarding the study as a whole: Many proliferating CD4+ or CD8+ clones remained unclassified. Roughly 75-97% of them could not be assigned either a naive or a memory phenotype. Suppressive activity of Tregs proliferating in siplizumab cultures remained unconfirmed.

On this clone: What it binds is not known.

The germline V gene has CDR1 LNHDA and CDR2 SQIVND (reference sequence). The CDR3 covers 15 residues. V shed 5 bases and J shed 0 bases, with 14 bases lying between them. Assays examined about 10^5 TCR templates per sample. Using immunoSEQ multiplex PCR, the repertoire was profiled, and TCRdb retains in-frame clones only, with some absent. The sample carries some 100,000 clones, over 90% recorded once. The sequencing sample was made of non-Treg CD4+ T cells sorted from blood. The sequence was collected from a human donor in good health. J is TRBJ2-7 and V is TRBV19; D gene ambiguous. Here the CDR3 reads CASSHEPVSSYEQYF. The CDR3 DNA follows: TGTGCCAGTAGTCATGAACCGGTTTCCTCCTACGAGCAGTACTTC.